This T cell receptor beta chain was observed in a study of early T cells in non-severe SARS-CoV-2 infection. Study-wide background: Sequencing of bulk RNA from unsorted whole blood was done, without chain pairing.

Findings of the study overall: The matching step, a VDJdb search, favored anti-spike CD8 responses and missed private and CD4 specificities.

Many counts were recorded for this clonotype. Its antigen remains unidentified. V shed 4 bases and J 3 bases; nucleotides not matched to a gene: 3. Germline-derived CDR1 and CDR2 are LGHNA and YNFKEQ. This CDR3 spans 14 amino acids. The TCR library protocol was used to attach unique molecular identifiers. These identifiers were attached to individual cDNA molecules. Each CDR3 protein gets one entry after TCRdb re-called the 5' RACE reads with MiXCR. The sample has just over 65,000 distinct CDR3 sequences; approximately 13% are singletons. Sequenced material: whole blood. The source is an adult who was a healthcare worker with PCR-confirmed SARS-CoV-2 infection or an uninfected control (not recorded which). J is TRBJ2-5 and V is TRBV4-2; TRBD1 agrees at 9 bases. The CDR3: CASSPGQGKETQYF. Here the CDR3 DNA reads TGTGCCAGCAGCCCGGGACAGGGCAAAGAGACCCAGTACTTC.